These 23 T cell receptor beta chains came from one sample sequenced in a study of blood T cell repertoires in COVID-19 (dated by TCRdb to the early 2020s). The method behind the library was the immunoSEQ multiplex PCR assay. The immuneACCESS repertoire file appears here via TCRdb, limited to in-frame rearrangements. These files lack a portion of the clones; in checked studies, under half of the deficit traces to unresolved V genes, and the cause of the others is not known. The table for this sample lists a few hundred thousand clones; more than 65% of them were counted only once. Roughly 3% of the sample is in the top ten clones. Sequenced sample: peripheral blood. All receptors derive from a woman aged 18-35 years with acute or convalescent COVID-19.

This chain joins TRBV29-1 and TRBJ1-4, with D possibly being TRBD1 (6 bases). The germline V and J ends were trimmed by 1 base and 4 bases, with 13 bases remaining between them. The CDR3 is 15 residues long. Germline CDR1 SQVTM, CDR2 ANQGSEA. The CDR3 protein is CSVEGGGLLNEKLFF. The CDR3 DNA reads as TGCAGCGTTGAAGGCGGGGGGCTCCTTAATGAAAAACTGTTTTTT.

This clone was seen only once. The chain is built from TRBV13 and TRBJ2-7, with D perhaps matching TRBD2 (5 bases). V dropped 4 bases and J dropped 3 bases, with 16 bases sitting between them. The CDR3 runs 15 residues. Germline assignment: CDR1 PRHDT and CDR2 FYEKMQ (reference sequence). DNA of the CDR3: TGTGCCAGCAGCTCCACATCCGGAGGCTACTACGAGCAGTACTTC. The encoded protein is CASSSTSGGYYEQYF.

This clone was detected only a few times. The rearrangement links TRBV5-8 to TRBJ2-1, with 8 bases that match TRBD1. CDR1 is SGHTS and CDR2 is YDEGEE in the germline V gene. With 4 bases clipped from V and 2 bases from J, the junction kept 5 bases outside the gene matches. The CDR3 extends over 15 amino acids. CDR3 region: CASSPRQGTYNEQFF. CDR3 sequence (DNA): TGTGCCAGCAGCCCCCGACAGGGGACCTACAATGAGCAGTTCTTC.

This clone appeared a few times. J is TRBJ1-4 and V is TRBV5-6; TRBD1 matches at 8 bases. The germline gives CDR1 SGHDT, CDR2 YYEEEE. This CDR3 region has 16 residues. The V and J ends lost 4 bases and 5 bases, in that order; junction bases with no gene match: 10. The CDR3, as DNA: TGTGCCAGCAGCCCTAAGGACAGGGCTAAGAATGAAAAACTGTTTTTT. Its protein is CASSPKDRAKNEKLFF.

The chain links TRBV14 to TRBJ2-7; D remains unclear. Germline lookup yields CDR1 SGHDN and CDR2 FVKESK. The CDR3 sequence is 11 residues long. V was trimmed by 6 bases and J by 4 bases, leaving 7 bases between them. This CDR3 reads CASSFGYEQYF. In DNA form, the CDR3 reads TGTGCCAGCAGTTTCGGTTACGAGCAGTACTTC.

This chain uses TRBV6-6 with TRBJ2-4; the match to TRBD2 covers 14 bases. The junction had 3 bases not matched to a gene; V was cut back by 6 bases and J by 8 bases. The germline gives CDR1 MNHNY, CDR2 SVGAGI (reference sequence). The CDR3 is made up of 14 amino acids. The CDR3 nucleotides are TGTGCCAGCAGAACGGGACTAGCGGGAGACATTCAGTACTTC. Translation: CASRTGLAGDIQYF.

V gene TRBV7-2 combines with J gene TRBJ2-3, with a possible D match to TRBD2 (5 bases). Germline V lookup: CDR1 SGHTA, CDR2 FQGNSA. The CDR3 spans 15 residues. V gave up 7 bases and J gave up 1 base, with 15 bases separating them. The CDR3: CASTDQGLGTDTQYF. CDR3 DNA: TGTGCCAGCACCGACCAAGGACTTGGCACAGATACGCAGTATTTT.

The chain carries TRBV10-1 and TRBJ2-2, with 14 bases that match TRBD2. CDR3 length equals 18 residues. Germline CDR1 WNHNN, CDR2 SYGVQD (reference sequence). Germline trimming cut 6 bases from V and 2 bases from J; bases unmatched to any gene: 8. The CDR3 loop reads CASRKGLAGEGNTGELFF. The CDR3 DNA reads as TGCGCCAGCAGGAAGGGACTAGCGGGAGAGGGAAACACCGGGGAGCTGTTTTTT.

The table lists this clone with a few counts. The chain uses TRBV30 and TRBJ1-3; D might be TRBD1 (6 bases). Germline V gene sequence: CDR1 GTSNPN, CDR2 SVGIG (reference sequence). The CDR3 has 16 residues. V was cut by 1 base and J by 0 bases, with 13 bases left in between. CDR3 sequence (DNA): TGTGCCTGGAGTGGGACAGTAGCTCCCTCTGGAAACACCATATATTTT. Translating it yields CAWSGTVAPSGNTIYF.

V usage is TRBV21-1 and J usage is TRBJ2-4; the table calls TRBD2, which could not be checked here. TRBV21-1 counts as a pseudogene. This CDR3 has 17 residues. The CDR3 bases are TGTGCCAGCAGCAGGCTTGTGAGGGAGCCGGCCAAAAACATTCAGTACTTC. It yields the protein CASSRLVREPAKNIQYF.

The table lists this clone with a count of one. The chain combines TRBV24-1 with TRBJ2-1; 14 positions match TRBD2. The CDR3 loop spans 16 amino acids. Germline CDR1 is KGHDR and CDR2 is SFDVKD. V lost 3 bases, J lost 10 bases, and 7 bases stayed unmatched. CDR3 in DNA: TGTGCCACCAGTGATGTGGGACTAGCGGGAGTCGGGGAGCAGTTCTTC. Its translation is CATSDVGLAGVGEQFF.

This chain links TRBV5-3 with TRBJ1-1, with 11 bases aligning to TRBD1. TRBV5-3 is flagged as an ORF with uncertain function. V dropped 5 bases and J dropped 10; count of bases not matched to a gene: 16. The CDR3 totals 16 residues. CDR3 DNA: TGTGCCAGAAGGGCTTCCCGGCTCCGGGACAGGGGGATAGCTTTCTTT. Translated: CARRASRLRDRGIAFF.

The gene calls are TRBV30 and TRBJ1-2; the D is unclear. Germline-derived CDR1 and CDR2 are GTSNPN and SVGIG (reference sequence). The CDR3 is made up of 12 amino acids. Trimming stripped 1 base from V and 0 bases from J, with 3 bases between. The CDR3 is CAWSEPNYGYTF. CDR3 nucleotide sequence: TGTGCCTGGAGTGAGCCTAACTATGGCTACACCTTC.

V and J are TRBV18 and TRBJ1-1; the D gene is possibly TRBD1 (6 bases). Looked up from germline, CDR1 is KGHSH and CDR2 is LQKENI. The V end lost 3 bases, the J end lost 5 bases, and 16 bases lay between the germline ends. This CDR3 is 15 amino acids long. The chain's CDR3 is CASSPGGGGDTEAFF. The CDR3 coding sequence is TGTGCCAGCTCACCTGGGGGCGGTGGGGATACTGAAGCTTTCTTT.

This chain connects TRBV5-1 to TRBJ1-4, with D perhaps matching TRBD1 (6 bases). V gave up 4 bases and J gave up 7 bases, with 17 bases separating them. The CDR3 is made up of 15 amino acids. Per the germline V gene, CDR1 is SGHRS and CDR2 is YFSETQ. The CDR3 protein is CASSPNSGQLEKLFF. The CDR3 DNA reads as TGCGCCAGCAGCCCTAACTCTGGACAGCTTGAAAAACTGTTTTTT.

J is TRBJ2-6 and V is TRBV30; 7 bases fit TRBD1. CDR1 and CDR2 from the germline V gene are GTSNPN and SVGIG (reference sequence). The CDR3 runs to 17 residues. The junction had 12 bases not matched to a gene; V was cut back by 3 bases and J by 4 bases. CDR3 bases: TGTGCCTGGAGCCGTGACAGGACAGGCGCGGGGGCCAACGTCCTGACTTTC. Its translation is CAWSRDRTGAGANVLTF.

The chain combines TRBV18 with TRBJ1-2; D unclear. The CDR3 contains 13 residues. In germline, CDR1 is KGHSH, CDR2 LQKENI. V was pared by 5 bases and J by 8 bases, with 15 bases between. CDR3 in amino acids: CASSDQSGGGYTF. CDR3 coding DNA: TGTGCCAGCTCAGACCAGTCTGGAGGAGGCTACACCTTC.

The chain links TRBV7-9 to TRBJ1-5, with TRBD1 identical over 7 bases. With V trimmed by 1 base and J by 4 bases, 10 bases remained unmatched. The CDR3 sequence is 17 residues long. Germline V CDR1 and CDR2: SEHNR, FQNEAQ (reference sequence). CDR3 in DNA: TGTGCCAGCAGCTTAGTTAATGGAATACAGGGGAATCAGCCCCAGCATTTT. Translation: CASSLVNGIQGNQPQHF.

This clone appeared a single time. The genes are TRBV27 and TRBJ2-7, with 11 bases fitting TRBD1. CDR1 and CDR2 (germline): MNHEY, SMNVEV (reference sequence). After removal of 3 bases from V and 5 bases from J, the junction contained 3 bases not matched to a gene. The CDR3 sequence is 14 residues long. CDR3 DNA: TGTGCCAGCAGTTTCCGGACAGGGGGCAACGAGCAGTACTTC. Translating it yields CASSFRTGGNEQYF.

In this sample, this clone turned up once. V usage is TRBV19 and J usage is TRBJ1-2, with D tentatively TRBD1 (5 bases). V was pared by 8 bases and J by 4 bases, with 17 bases between. Germline V CDR1 and CDR2: LNHDA, SQIVND (reference sequence). The CDR3 covers 14 residues. CDR3 sequence: CASEAGQRRYGYTF. CDR3 nucleotide sequence: TGTGCCAGTGAGGCGGGGCAGCGTCGCTATGGCTACACCTTC. The whole variable domain, remainder taken from reference TRBV19 and TRBJ1-2, is DGGITQSPKYLFRKEGQNVTLSCEQNLNHDAMYWYRQDPGQGLRLIYYSQIVNDFQKGDIAEGYSVSREKKESFPLTVTSAQKNPTAFYLCASEAGQRRYGYTFGSGTRLTVV.

The V call is TRBV27, the J call TRBJ2-7; 10 bases are shared with TRBD2. The CDR3 spans 15 residues. Trimming took 6 bases from V and 2 from J; bases not matched to a gene: 7. The germline V gene has CDR1 MNHEY and CDR2 SMNVEV (reference sequence). The CDR3 DNA sequence: TGTGCCAGCAGCTTTACTAGCGGGGTTCCCTACGAGCAGTACTTC. It translates to CASSFTSGVPYEQYF.

There are many counts of this clone. DNA for the CDR3: TGTGCCAGCAGCGACAGGGGTGGCAATCAGCCCCAGCATTTT. Translation: CASSDRGGNQPQHF. The chain links TRBV7-2 to TRBJ1-5; 8 bases match TRBD1. Germline lookup yields CDR1 SGHTA and CDR2 FQGNSA. CDR3 length: 14 amino acids. V trimming: 5 bases; J trimming: 2 bases; junction bases outside the gene matches: 2.

This clone showed up just a few times. This sequence joins TRBV7-8 and TRBJ1-6; 9 bases are shared with TRBD1. The CDR3 covers 16 residues. With 5 bases clipped from V and 3 bases from J, the junction kept 5 bases outside the gene matches. Germline V gene sequence: CDR1 SGHVS, CDR2 FQNEAQ. CDR3 sequence (DNA): TGTGCCAGCAGCCCACAGGGGGCGGTCTATAATTCACCCCTCCACTTT. Translating it yields CASSPQGAVYNSPLHF.